These 26 T cell receptor beta chains share one sample of origin, sequenced in a study of cytomegalovirus exposure and HLA in healthy donors. The PCR used 60 Vbeta and 13 Jbeta primers. Using immunoSEQ multiplex PCR, the repertoire was profiled, and TCRdb retains in-frame clones only, with some absent. The sample includes fewer than 250,000 clones, 79% seen only once; the top ten take 1.6%. The sequenced material came from PBMCs. Every receptor here comes from a woman aged 18-29 years in good health and CMV-seronegative.

This sequence joins TRBV5-1 and TRBJ2-3, with 8 nucleotides matching TRBD2. The CDR3 length is 16 residues. Per germline, CDR1 SGHRS and CDR2 YFSETQ. V trimming: 0 bases; J trimming: 2 bases; junction bases outside the gene matches: 5. CDR3 loop: CASSLDGGGITDTQYF. In DNA, the CDR3 is TGCGCCAGCAGCTTGGATGGCGGGGGGATCACAGATACGCAGTATTTT.

The chain combines TRBV2 with TRBJ1-5, with 9 bases identical to TRBD1. After removal of 6 bases from V and 1 base from J, the junction contained 1 base not matched to a gene. This CDR3 comprises 14 residues. Germline V gene data show CDR1 as SNHLY and CDR2 as FYNNEI. This CDR3 reads CASRGTGSNQPQHF. Written as DNA, the CDR3 is TGTGCCAGCAGGGGGACAGGGAGCAATCAGCCCCAGCATTTT.

This clone came up once. This chain connects TRBV7-5 to TRBJ1-5; TRBD1 is taken as the D call from the table, unchecked against the DNA. TRBV7-5 is a listed pseudogene. The CDR3 has 16 amino acids. The CDR3 is CARSSRGGGNNQPQHF. In DNA, the CDR3 is TGTGCCAGAAGCTCAAGAGGGGGCGGCAACAATCAGCCCCAGCATTTT.

The rearrangement joins TRBV20-1 to TRBJ1-1; D possibly corresponds to TRBD1 (5 bases). The CDR3 runs 11 residues. Germline V gene data show CDR1 as DFQATT and CDR2 as SNEGSKA (reference sequence). V was clipped by 6 bases and J by 10 bases, with 15 bases between them. The CDR3 loop reads CSANKQDGAFF. In nucleotides, the CDR3 is TGCAGTGCGAACAAACAGGACGGAGCTTTCTTT.

The chain employs TRBV19 and TRBJ2-1; 9 bases align to TRBD2. With V trimmed by 5 bases and J by 0 bases, 11 bases remained unmatched. Germline assignment: CDR1 LNHDA and CDR2 SQIVND (reference sequence). The length of the CDR3 is 18 residues. The CDR3 is CASSVGGLARSSYNEQFF. CDR3 in DNA: TGTGCCAGTAGTGTAGGGGGACTAGCACGAAGCTCCTACAATGAGCAGTTCTTC.

This clone showed up just a few times. At one end, the junction sequence differs from germline, possibly due to a read error. The V and J genes are TRBV7-9 and TRBJ2-2; TRBD1 matches at 8 bases. Germline CDR1 reads SEHNR; CDR2 reads FQNEAQ (reference sequence). This CDR3 spans 16 amino acids. The chain's CDR3 is CSSSLDFYRGAGELFF. CDR3 DNA sequence: TGTTCCAGCAGCTTAGATTTCTACAGGGGGGCCGGGGAGCTGTTTTTT.

This clone was detected only once. J is TRBJ1-2 and V is TRBV29-1, with D unresolved. The length of the CDR3 is 15 residues. Germline V gene sequence: CDR1 SQVTM, CDR2 ANQGSEA. V was shortened by 1 base and J by 0 bases, with 12 bases between the two germline ends. CDR3 loop: CSVEVPRGANYGYTF. Here the CDR3 DNA reads TGCAGCGTTGAAGTCCCCAGAGGAGCTAACTATGGCTACACCTTC.

The V and J genes are TRBV6-5 and TRBJ1-1; maybe TRBD1 (5 bases). V was clipped by 6 bases and J by 3 bases, with 11 bases between them. The V gene's germline CDR1 is MNHEY and CDR2 SVGAGI. The CDR3 sequence is 13 residues long. The CDR3 nucleotides are TGTGCCAGCAGGGGCACCAGGGACACTGAAGCTTTCTTT. It specifies CASRGTRDTEAFF.

This chain connects TRBV30 to TRBJ2-7, with TRBD1 as a possible D gene (6 bases). Germline V gene sequence: CDR1 GTSNPN, CDR2 SVGIG (reference sequence). The CDR3 has 20 amino acids. Deletions cut 0 bases from V and 0 bases from J, with 27 bases between. CDR3 in amino acids: CAWSVYQMGIRDTYSYEQYF. DNA of the CDR3: TGTGCCTGGAGTGTTTACCAAATGGGGATCCGGGACACTTACTCCTACGAGCAGTACTTC.

The chain couples TRBV6-5 to TRBJ2-3; D gene uncertain. The V gene's germline CDR1 is MNHEY and CDR2 SVGAGI. The CDR3 sequence is 15 residues long. Trimming left V 0 bases short and J 4 bases short, with 11 bases between. CDR3 sequence: CASSYSDVTADTQYF. CDR3 nucleotide sequence: TGTGCCAGCAGTTACTCTGATGTGACTGCAGATACGCAGTATTTT.

DNA for the CDR3: TGTGCCAGCAGTGTTGGCTTACTAACCTACGAGCAGTACTTC. As protein: CASSVGLLTYEQYF. J is TRBJ2-7 and V is TRBV6-1; D not resolved. The germline CDR1 and CDR2 sequences are MNHNS and SASEGT. Trimming pared 4 bases from V and 2 bases from J, leaving 12 bases between. The CDR3 covers 14 residues.

This clone has a handful of counts. The genes are TRBV30 and TRBJ2-7; TRBD2 matches at 7 bases. The CDR3 is 13 residues long. Germline V lookup: CDR1 GTSNPN, CDR2 SVGIG (reference sequence). With 2 bases clipped from V and 1 base from J, the junction kept 2 bases outside the gene matches. CDR3 sequence (DNA): TGTGCCTGGAGTAGCGGGGCTTCCTACGAGCAGTACTTC. This translates into CAWSSGASYEQYF.

This clone was seen a handful of times. This rearrangement joins TRBV29-1 to TRBJ2-7; D not resolved. Germline-derived CDR1 and CDR2 are SQVTM and ANQGSEA. Between the trimmed V and J ends, which lost 4 bases and 3 bases, there was a span of 10 bases. This CDR3 comprises 12 residues. The CDR3 sequence is CSVASTNYEQYF. CDR3 DNA sequence: TGCAGCGTTGCGTCCACAAACTACGAGCAGTACTTC.

The rearrangement links TRBV27 to TRBJ2-2, with 10 nucleotides matching TRBD2. With V trimmed by 2 bases and J by 6 bases, 0 bases remained unmatched. CDR1 is MNHEY, CDR2 SMNVEV, per germline (reference sequence). The CDR3 is 14 residues long. CDR3 residues: CASSLLAGAGELFF. CDR3 coding DNA: TGTGCCAGCAGTTTACTAGCGGGAGCCGGGGAGCTGTTTTTT.

V gene TRBV7-3 combines with J gene TRBJ2-1, with 8 bases matching TRBD2. Germline values: CDR1 SGHTA, CDR2 FQGTGA. With V trimmed by 1 base and J by 0 bases, 8 bases remained unmatched. This CDR3 is built from 18 residues. The CDR3: CASSLISGGYGSYNEQFF. CDR3 nucleotide sequence: TGTGCCAGCAGCTTAATCTCGGGGGGGTACGGCTCCTACAATGAGCAGTTCTTC.

The chain couples TRBV6-1 to TRBJ1-2, with D possibly TRBD1 on 6 matching bases. CDR1 and CDR2 from the germline V gene are MNHNS and SASEGT. This CDR3 contains 15 residues. The V and J ends lost 5 bases and 0 bases respectively, with 13 bases between them. CDR3 amino acids: CASSRGGKANYGYTF. The CDR3, as DNA: TGTGCCAGCAGTCGAGGGGGAAAGGCTAACTATGGCTACACCTTC.

The V gene is TRBV19, the J gene TRBJ1-5; 9 bases agree with TRBD1. V shed 9 bases and J 4 bases; nucleotides not matched to a gene: 4. CDR1 and CDR2 (germline): LNHDA, SQIVND (reference sequence). CDR3 length: 13 amino acids. CDR3 residues: CARTGTGNQPQHF. Written as DNA, the CDR3 is TGTGCCAGAACCGGGACAGGGAATCAGCCCCAGCATTTT.

This chain links TRBV28 with TRBJ2-5; 11 bases fit TRBD2. Germline CDR1 reads MDHEN; CDR2 reads SYDVKM. With 5 bases clipped from V and 5 bases from J, the junction kept 10 bases outside the gene matches. This CDR3 has 16 amino acids. CDR3 in DNA: TGTGCCAGCAGTGTAGCGGGGGGGCCTGATTCGGAGACCCAGTACTTC. Translating gives CASSVAGGPDSETQYF.

V usage is TRBV5-6 and J usage is TRBJ2-5, with 7 bases identical to TRBD1. The last part of the DNA fits TRBJ2-7 better; the J call may be wrong. The CDR3 covers 14 residues. Germline CDR1 reads SGHDT; CDR2 reads YYEEEE. The CDR3 loop is CASSFDRVNYEQYF. The CDR3 bases are TGTGCCAGCAGCTTCGACAGGGTGAACTACGAGCAGTACTTC.

This sequence joins TRBV29-1 and TRBJ2-5, with a tentative D call TRBD2 (6 bases). TRBJ2-7 explains the end of the DNA better; the J call may be wrong. Germline loops: CDR1 SQVTM, CDR2 ANQGSEA. The CDR3 has 12 amino acids. CDR3 region: CSFTGTSYEQYF. The CDR3 nucleotides are TGCAGCTTCACCGGGACTTCCTACGAGCAGTACTTC.

The J gene is TRBJ1-2, the V gene TRBV6-5; D might be TRBD1 (5 bases). In germline, CDR1 is MNHEY, CDR2 SVGAGI. Trimming stripped 7 bases from V and 5 bases from J, with 17 bases between. The CDR3 spans 14 residues. The CDR3 nucleotides read TGTGCCAGCAAACTGACAGTCGGAGGGTATGGCTACACCTTC. Its translation is CASKLTVGGYGYTF.

The V call is TRBV14, the J call TRBJ2-5, with 11 bases that match TRBD2. Germline V gene sequence: CDR1 SGHDN, CDR2 FVKESK. The length of the CDR3 is 18 residues. V gave up 6 bases and J gave up 1 base; unmatched junction bases: 13. The DNA of the CDR3 is TGTGCCAGCAGTCAACGTCCGGGACTAGCGGCCATCCAAGAGACCCAGTACTTC. Amino acids: CASSQRPGLAAIQETQYF.

The gene calls are TRBV30 and TRBJ2-7; 9 nucleotides align to TRBD2. Germline V gene lookup returns CDR1 GTSNPN and CDR2 SVGIG (reference sequence). The CDR3 length is 13 residues. V lost 2 bases and J lost 7; bases outside the gene matches: 6. The CDR3 DNA reads TGTGCCTGGAGTATAGCGGGAGCTGGGGAGCAGTACTTC. Encoded protein: CAWSIAGAGEQYF.

The chain carries TRBV10-2 and TRBJ2-1; a possible D gene is TRBD2 (6 bases). CDR3 length: 13 residues. Germline lookup yields CDR1 WSHSY and CDR2 SAAADI. Trimming took off 7 bases at V and 9 bases at J, with 16 bases between the two ends. The CDR3, as DNA: TGCGCCAGCACCGGGACGGGGGACCTTGAGCAGTTCTTC. Its protein product is CASTGTGDLEQFF.

This chain joins TRBV7-2 and TRBJ2-3; TRBD2 matches at 8 bases. V lost 5 bases, J lost 2 bases, and 9 bases stayed unmatched. Germline V gene lookup returns CDR1 SGHTA and CDR2 FQGNSA. The CDR3 has 16 residues. For the CDR3, the DNA is TGTGCCAGCAGCAATTATAGCGGGGACCACACAGATACGCAGTATTTT. Translation gives CASSNYSGDHTDTQYF.

The gene calls are TRBV5-6 and TRBJ2-1, with 11 bases matching TRBD2. Germline V lookup: CDR1 SGHDT, CDR2 YYEEEE. The ends lost 0 bases at V and 6 bases at J; junction bases unmatched: 5. The CDR3 runs 16 residues. CDR3 sequence: CASSLGLAGGFNEQFF. In DNA, the CDR3 is TGTGCCAGCAGCTTGGGTCTAGCGGGGGGTTTCAATGAGCAGTTCTTC.